The clone carrying this T cell receptor (beta chain) was detected only once. Generated by immunoSEQ multiplex PCR, the TCRdb table keeps only in-frame clones and is missing some. The repertoire has 100,000 or so clones, 65% to 80% of them found once; the top ten carry approximately 19%. The data are from a study of blood T cell repertoires in COVID-19. Whole-study context: Acute-phase and convalescent COVID-19 samples originated in the United States, Italy and Spain.

The CDR3 runs 14 residues. The germline gives CDR1 SEHNR, CDR2 FQNEAQ (reference sequence). Unmatched junction bases numbered 6, after V lost 6 bases and J lost 5 bases. The chain is built from TRBV7-9 and TRBJ1-1, with 10 bases that match TRBD1. This TCR was recovered from a woman aged 70-85 years with acute or convalescent COVID-19. The sequenced sample consisted of peripheral blood. The CDR3 is CASSRQGALTEAFF. CDR3 bases: TGTGCCAGCAGTCGACAGGGGGCTTTGACTGAAGCTTTCTTT. Looking up the rest from reference TRBV7-9 and TRBJ1-1 gives the full variable domain: DTGVSQNPRHKITKRGQNVTFRCDPISEHNRLYWYRQTLGQGPEFLTYFQNEAQLEKSRLLSDRFSAERPKGSFSTLEIQRTEQGDSAMYLCASSRQGALTEAFFGQGTRLTVV.